This TCR beta chain was identified during a study of T cell repertoires in cytomegalovirus infection. Study results and caveats: CMV-specific TCR beta clonotypes restricted by HLA-C were the ones dominating the ex vivo response.

Germline V gene data show CDR1 as SQVTM and CDR2 as ANQGSEA. CDR3 length equals 15 residues. V lost 2 bases, J lost 9 bases, and 14 bases stayed unmatched. This clonotype was seen a few times. Its antigen is not identified. TCRdb analysed the reads with MiXCR anew, one entry per CDR3 protein. Here the sample spans 180,000 or so distinct CDR3 sequences, roughly 15% being singletons. This TCR derives from a human donor in good health (CMV status not recorded). Some clones in this sample may be carry-over from other donors' samples. Sequenced: CD8+ T cells from PBMCs. This rearrangement joins TRBV29-1 to TRBJ2-7, with 9 bases aligning to TRBD1. The CDR3 region has the DNA TGCAGCGTTGAATGGAGGGGACAGGGATATACGACGCAGTACTTC. Protein sequence: CSVEWRGQGYTTQYF.